One sample yielded the 19 T cell receptor beta chains listed below, sequenced in a study of T cells after yellow fever vaccination. TCRdb itself ran the 5' RACE reads through MiXCR, one entry per CDR3 protein. Altogether under 550,000 distinct CDR3 sequences are present, about a fifth being singletons, with the ten largest covering roughly a sixth. This sample comprised PBMCs, obtained about 20 days after the first yellow fever vaccination. These TCRs come from a man aged 18 to 29 who received the YFV17D yellow fever vaccine.

This sequence joins TRBV14 and TRBJ2-5, with 9 bases that match TRBD1. The junction had 13 bases not matched to a gene; V was cut back by 7 bases and J by 4 bases. This CDR3 spans 16 amino acids. Germline V gene sequence: CDR1 SGHDN, CDR2 FVKESK. The CDR3 coding sequence is TGTGCCAGCAAGGGGACCGGGACAGGGACGCGAGAGACCCAGTACTTC. Its translation is CASKGTGTGTRETQYF.

The table lists this clonotype with a few counts. The gene calls are TRBV28 and TRBJ1-2; 7 bases are a match to TRBD1. Germline V lookup: CDR1 MDHEN, CDR2 SYDVKM. This CDR3 is built from 15 residues. V lost 5 bases, J lost 4 bases, and 10 bases stayed unmatched. CDR3 DNA: TGTGCCAGCAGTCCTGACAGGGACCCTTTCTATGGCTACACCTTC. Translating gives CASSPDRDPFYGYTF.

This clonotype was seen more than once but under ten times. The CDR3 DNA sequence: TGTGCCAGCAGCTTTAGCGGGAACACCGGGGAGCTGTTTTTT. Its translation is CASSFSGNTGELFF. This chain uses TRBV7-2 with TRBJ2-2; weak D call: TRBD2 (6 bases). This CDR3 comprises 14 residues. Germline V gives CDR1 SGHTA, CDR2 FQGNSA. V dropped 3 bases and J dropped 1 base, with 6 bases sitting between them.

The chain recombines TRBV4-3 with TRBJ2-3; the D gene could be TRBD1 or TRBD2 (5 bases each). Germline CDR1 reads LGHNA; CDR2 reads YSLEER. V gave up 0 bases and J gave up 5 bases, with 12 bases separating them. The CDR3 runs to 15 residues. The CDR3 sequence: CASSQDTRGGDTQYF. Written as DNA, the CDR3 is TGCGCCAGCAGCCAAGATACCCGGGGCGGAGATACGCAGTATTTT.

CDR3 loop: CASTPGLTTDTQYF. CDR3 DNA sequence: TGTGCCAGCACTCCGGGACTCACCACAGATACGCAGTATTTT. The gene calls are TRBV12-3 or TRBV12-4 and TRBJ2-3; weak D call: TRBD2 (6 bases). The CDR3 sequence is 14 residues long. V gave up 7 bases and J gave up 2 bases, with 13 bases separating them.

The V and J genes are TRBV2 and TRBJ2-2; D is possibly TRBD2 (5 bases). The germline V and J ends were trimmed by 4 bases and 1 base, with 10 bases remaining between them. Per the germline V gene, CDR1 is SNHLY and CDR2 is FYNNEI. This CDR3 is 15 amino acids long. In nucleotides, the CDR3 is TGTGCCAGCAGTGTTTTAAGCGGGAACACCGGGGAGCTGTTTTTT. This sequence encodes CASSVLSGNTGELFF.

The rearrangement uses TRBV7-2 and TRBJ1-4; D remains ambiguous. The CDR3 runs to 12 residues. In germline, CDR1 is SGHTA, CDR2 FQGNSA. V was cut by 5 bases and J by 9 bases, with 10 bases left in between. As DNA, the CDR3 is TGTGCCAGCAGCCGAGAAGAGCAAAAACTGTTTTTT. This sequence encodes CASSREEQKLFF. Complete variable domain (other parts from reference TRBV7-2 and TRBJ1-4): GAGVSQSPSNKVTEKGKDVELRCDPISGHTALYWYRQSLGQGLEFLIYFQGNSAPDKSGLPSDRFSAERTGGSVSTLTIQRTQQEDSAVYLCASSREEQKLFFGSGTQLSVL.

The rearrangement links TRBV11-2 to TRBJ2-1, with 10 bases fitting TRBD1. After removal of 3 bases from V and 4 bases from J, the junction contained 3 bases not matched to a gene. The length of the CDR3 is 15 residues. The germline CDR1 and CDR2 sequences are SGHAT and FQNNGV. In DNA form, the CDR3 reads TGTGCCAGCAGCTTCGGGACAGGGGCGTACAATGAGCAGTTCTTC. Translation gives CASSFGTGAYNEQFF.

The V and J genes are TRBV5-6 and TRBJ1-4; no clear D gene. The CDR3 spans 14 residues. Trimming stripped 2 bases from V and 3 bases from J, with 8 bases between. Germline CDR1 SGHDT, CDR2 YYEEEE. CDR3: CASSFVGPNEKLFF. The CDR3 DNA reads as TGTGCCAGCAGCTTTGTCGGACCTAATGAAAAACTGTTTTTT.

The chain joins TRBV18 to TRBJ2-1; weak D call: TRBD1 (6 bases). Germline V CDR1 and CDR2: KGHSH, LQKENI. The ends were cut back, 6 bases at V and 0 bases at J, with 12 bases in the middle. This CDR3 has 15 amino acids. Written as DNA, the CDR3 is TGTGCCAGCTCCCAAACAGGGAGCTCCTACAATGAGCAGTTCTTC. Translated, it gives CASSQTGSSYNEQFF.

This clonotype was seen more than once but under ten times. This rearrangement joins TRBV29-1 to TRBJ2-3; D unclear. This CDR3 has 13 residues. Germline assignment: CDR1 SQVTM and CDR2 ANQGSEA. With 3 bases removed from V and 4 bases from J, the gap between germline ends came to 11 bases. The CDR3 sequence is CSVDFGLADTQYF. In DNA, the CDR3 is TGCAGCGTTGACTTTGGTCTCGCAGATACGCAGTATTTT.

The chain couples TRBV30 to TRBJ2-3, with TRBD2 matching 7 bases. V was pared by 1 base and J by 5 bases, with 0 bases of the junction left unmatched. In germline, CDR1 is GTSNPN, CDR2 SVGIG (reference sequence). The CDR3 totals 12 residues. In DNA, the CDR3 is TGTGCCTGGAGTGGCGGGGGAGATACGCAGTATTTT. Its translation is CAWSGGGDTQYF.

The chain uses TRBV5-4 and TRBJ1-6; a weak D match, TRBD1 (5 bases). Germline CDR1 and CDR2: SGHNT and YYREEE (reference sequence). The CDR3 is 14 amino acids. V lost 2 bases to trimming and J lost 6 bases, with 9 bases between them. CDR3 sequence: CASSLKGLNSPLHF. CDR3 nucleotides: TGTGCCAGCAGCTTAAAGGGGCTTAATTCACCCCTCCACTTT. The whole variable domain, filled in from reference TRBV5-4 and TRBJ1-6, reads ETGVTQSPTHLIKTRGQQVTLRCSSQSGHNTVSWYQQALGQGPQFIFQYYREEENGRGNFPPRFSGLQFPNYSSELNVNALELDDSALYLCASSLKGLNSPLHFGNGTRLTVT.

The rearrangement joins TRBV21-1 to TRBJ1-2. TRBV21-1 is tagged as a pseudogene. This CDR3 has 12 residues. The CDR3 bases are TGTGCCAGCAGCTATTCTAACTATGGCTACACCTTC. Translating gives CASSYSNYGYTF.

This clonotype was counted a few times. The V call is TRBV9, the J call TRBJ2-1; 10 nucleotides line up with TRBD2. The CDR3 totals 16 residues. V lost 0 bases to trimming and J lost 6 bases; unmatched junction nucleotides: 6. CDR1 SGDLS and CDR2 YYNGEE come from the germline V gene. The chain's CDR3 is CASSVEGRLAGNEQFF. CDR3 in DNA: TGTGCCAGCAGCGTAGAGGGGAGACTAGCGGGCAATGAGCAGTTCTTC.

This clonotype was detected once. This chain connects TRBV4-3 to TRBJ2-1; tentatively, D is TRBD2 (7 bases). V lost 0 bases and J lost 0, with 9 bases in between. In germline, CDR1 is LGHNA, CDR2 YSLEER. The CDR3 loop spans 16 amino acids. CDR3 DNA sequence: TGCGCCAGCAGCCAAGACGGGGGGCCCTCCTACAATGAGCAGTTCTTC. This translates into CASSQDGGPSYNEQFF.

Here the CDR3 DNA reads TGTGCCACCAGCAGAGGGACTAGCGGGGGGGCGTTTGAGCAGTTCTTC. Its translation: CATSRGTSGGAFEQFF. The chain is built from TRBV15 and TRBJ2-1; 15 bases fit TRBD2. CDR1 is LNHNV and CDR2 is YYDKDF in the germline V gene (reference sequence). The CDR3 spans 16 residues. The junction had 4 bases not matched to a gene; V was cut back by 1 base and J by 9 bases.

The gene calls are TRBV29-1 and TRBJ2-7; D remains ambiguous. The CDR3 extends over 12 amino acids. Looked up from germline, CDR1 is SQVTM and CDR2 is ANQGSEA. Between the trimmed V and J ends, which lost 3 bases and 5 bases, there was a span of 11 bases. The CDR3 coding sequence is TGCAGCGTTGAGGTCAGAAACCACGAGCAGTACTTC. Amino acid sequence: CSVEVRNHEQYF.

CDR3: CASGRGLNEKLFF. CDR3 bases: TGTGCCAGTGGGCGGGGCCTTAATGAAAAACTGTTTTTT. The chain uses TRBV2 and TRBJ1-4, with a possible D match to TRBD1 (5 bases). V was clipped by 9 bases and J by 4 bases, with 12 bases between them. There are 13 residues in the CDR3. Germline CDR1 and CDR2: SNHLY and FYNNEI.